This TCR beta chain is drawn from a study of cytomegalovirus exposure and HLA in healthy donors. Across the study: Among a few hundred genotyped donors, 65% to 90% fell in the Caucasian-associated ancestry cluster.

The CDR3 has 13 residues. J lost 7 bases, V lost 6 bases, and 4 bases had no gene match. Germline V gene lookup returns CDR1 MNHEY and CDR2 SVGAGI. The PCR was carried out with 60 Vbeta primers and 13 Jbeta primers. TCRdb's table, derived via immunoSEQ multiplex PCR, lists solely in-frame clones and lacks some. The repertoire includes some 100,000 clones, 76% of them detected once, and 3.5% to 5% sits in the top ten. V and J are TRBV6-5 and TRBJ1-4; TRBD1 matches at 8 bases. The clonotype was recovered from a middle-aged man in good health and CMV-seronegative. The sample was PBMCs. The chain's CDR3 is CASRGQETEKLFF. Written as DNA, the CDR3 is TGTGCCAGCAGGGGACAGGAGACTGAAAAACTGTTTTTT.